This T cell receptor beta chain was observed in a study of blood T cell repertoires in COVID-19. On the study more broadly: Sources were T cells, B-cell-depleted T cells, or PBMCs; the material itself was cDNA or gDNA.

Those who participated ranged in age from roughly 18 to 100 years and resided in 20 to 25 US areas. Participant-given clinical history determined each cohort assignment. What the recovered Cohort 3 donors had was two negative PCRs, clearance, or symptom resolution. The protocol was immunoSEQ multiplex PCR, while the TCRdb copy is restricted to in-frame clones and leaves out a portion. The profile shows about 170,000 clones, around four fifths of them singletons. This CDR3 is built from 13 residues. In germline, CDR1 is SGHRS, CDR2 YFSETQ. The ends were cut back, 4 bases at V and 7 bases at J, with 12 bases in the middle. This clone has a single count.

The chain couples TRBV5-1 to TRBJ1-5; D not certain. The clonotype comes from a woman in her fifties or sixties who had recovered from COVID-19. Source material: PBMCs or T cells enriched from blood (not recorded which). For the CDR3, the DNA is TGCGCCAGCAGCACGGGGTCGGGACAGCCCCAGCATTTT. Its translation is CASSTGSGQPQHF.